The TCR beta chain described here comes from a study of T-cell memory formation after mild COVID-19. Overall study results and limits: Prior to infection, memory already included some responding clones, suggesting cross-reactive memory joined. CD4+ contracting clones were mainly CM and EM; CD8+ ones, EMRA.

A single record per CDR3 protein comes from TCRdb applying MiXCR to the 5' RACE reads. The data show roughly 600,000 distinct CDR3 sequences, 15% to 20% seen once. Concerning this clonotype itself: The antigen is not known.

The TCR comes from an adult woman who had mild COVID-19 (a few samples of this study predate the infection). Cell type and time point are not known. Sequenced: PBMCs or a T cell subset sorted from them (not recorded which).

This CDR3 is CASSQASYRDRGRETQYF. The CDR3 DNA is TGCGCCAGCAGCCAAGCATCATACAGGGACAGGGGGCGAGAGACCCAGTACTTC. V gene TRBV4-1 combines with J gene TRBJ2-5, with 12 bases matching TRBD1. Germline V CDR1 and CDR2: MGHRA, YSYEKL. The ends lost 1 base at V and 4 bases at J; junction bases unmatched: 10. The CDR3 totals 18 residues.